This TCR beta chain was documented in a study of blood T cell repertoires in COVID-19. The overall study: Both acute and convalescent COVID-19 samples were obtained from the United States, Italy and Spain.

V dropped 3 bases and J dropped 0 bases, with 5 bases sitting between them. Germline V lookup: CDR1 MNHNS, CDR2 SASEGT. The CDR3 has 14 residues. Methods used by the authors: Nucleated cell counts were estimated from reference gene primer amplification. Libraries were prepared by immunoSEQ multiplex PCR; TCRdb keeps only in-frame clonotypes and omits some of them. V and J calls plus clone size are reproduced from that table; the DNA served to infer D and trimming. The table has around 150,000 clones, about 81% seen once. Two negative PCRs, clearance, or symptom resolution had been documented for recovered Cohort 3 donors. This clone appeared a single time.

The chain couples TRBV6-1 to TRBJ1-4; D ambiguous. Sequenced: PBMCs or T cells enriched from blood (not recorded which). This TCR was recovered from a man in his fifties or sixties who had recovered from COVID-19. The CDR3 region is CASSERATNEKLFF. The CDR3 DNA follows: TGTGCCAGCAGTGAGAGAGCAACTAATGAAAAACTGTTTTTT.